This TCR beta chain was identified during a study of cytomegalovirus exposure and HLA in healthy donors. Looking at the study overall: As an earlier analysis found, around 200 million T cells yielded 90 million to 140 million unique TCR beta sequences. Under 90% of roughly 430 genotyped donors fell in the Caucasian-associated ancestry cluster.

Study results and caveats: Later on, a genetic analysis was performed. It linked a missense variant in DCLRE1C with V- and J-gene trimming of TCR beta.

Primers: 60 Vbeta forward and 13 Jbeta reverse. Data came from immunoSEQ multiplex PCR; TCRdb stores just in-frame clones and leaves some out. The repertoire table contains roughly 120,000 clones. On this clone: No antigen is known for it.

The CDR3 length is 14 residues. Trimming took 6 bases from V and 6 from J, leaving 16 bases between them. Germline V CDR1 and CDR2: MNHEY, SVGAGI. The chain joins TRBV6-5 to TRBJ2-3; D is possibly TRBD2 (6 bases). The sequencing sample was made of PBMCs. The clonotype comes from a man younger than 30 in good health and CMV-seronegative. This chain's CDR3 is CASSLGGRWDTQYF. In nucleotides, the CDR3 is TGTGCCAGCAGCCTCGGGGGTCGCTGGGATACGCAGTATTTT.